The 3 T cell receptor beta chains below all came from one sample that was sequenced in a study of T-cell reconstitution after alpha-beta-depleted transplantation in children. Unique molecular identifiers were built into the TCRbeta library. In TCRdb, the PCR reads were re-called with MiXCR into one record per CDR3 protein. The data hold over 400,000 distinct CDR3 sequences, with about 12% observed a single time. This specimen consisted of PBMCs from the stem cell graft donor, obtained from the stem cell graft. The receptors stem from a human donor who donated a stem cell graft to a child with combined immunodeficiency.

This chain uses TRBV5-1 with TRBJ2-5, with a weak D call TRBD2 (5 bases). Looked up from germline, CDR1 is SGHRS and CDR2 is YFSETQ. The CDR3 is 14 residues long. Trimming removed 6 bases at V and 4 bases at J, with 16 bases between. CDR3 in amino acids: CASTTRYEGETQYF. CDR3 bases: TGCGCCAGCACCACTCGATATGAGGGAGAGACCCAGTACTTC.

The chain couples TRBV6-1 to TRBJ1-1, with D maybe TRBD1 (5 bases). Germline loops: CDR1 MNHNS, CDR2 SASEGT. The CDR3 contains 15 residues. V was trimmed by 2 bases and J by 0 bases, leaving 10 bases between them. The CDR3 nucleotides are TGTGCCAGCAGTGAATGGGGGGTTGTGAACACTGAAGCTTTCTTT. This encodes CASSEWGVVNTEAFF.

V and J are TRBV20-1 and TRBJ2-1, with D possibly TRBD2 on 6 matching bases. CDR1 and CDR2 from the germline V gene are DFQATT and SNEGSKA (reference sequence). CDR3 length: 14 residues. V dropped 5 bases and J dropped 1 base, with 12 bases sitting between them. The CDR3 here is CSAGHGGSYNEQFF. CDR3 bases: TGCAGTGCTGGCCACGGGGGTTCCTACAATGAGCAGTTCTTC.